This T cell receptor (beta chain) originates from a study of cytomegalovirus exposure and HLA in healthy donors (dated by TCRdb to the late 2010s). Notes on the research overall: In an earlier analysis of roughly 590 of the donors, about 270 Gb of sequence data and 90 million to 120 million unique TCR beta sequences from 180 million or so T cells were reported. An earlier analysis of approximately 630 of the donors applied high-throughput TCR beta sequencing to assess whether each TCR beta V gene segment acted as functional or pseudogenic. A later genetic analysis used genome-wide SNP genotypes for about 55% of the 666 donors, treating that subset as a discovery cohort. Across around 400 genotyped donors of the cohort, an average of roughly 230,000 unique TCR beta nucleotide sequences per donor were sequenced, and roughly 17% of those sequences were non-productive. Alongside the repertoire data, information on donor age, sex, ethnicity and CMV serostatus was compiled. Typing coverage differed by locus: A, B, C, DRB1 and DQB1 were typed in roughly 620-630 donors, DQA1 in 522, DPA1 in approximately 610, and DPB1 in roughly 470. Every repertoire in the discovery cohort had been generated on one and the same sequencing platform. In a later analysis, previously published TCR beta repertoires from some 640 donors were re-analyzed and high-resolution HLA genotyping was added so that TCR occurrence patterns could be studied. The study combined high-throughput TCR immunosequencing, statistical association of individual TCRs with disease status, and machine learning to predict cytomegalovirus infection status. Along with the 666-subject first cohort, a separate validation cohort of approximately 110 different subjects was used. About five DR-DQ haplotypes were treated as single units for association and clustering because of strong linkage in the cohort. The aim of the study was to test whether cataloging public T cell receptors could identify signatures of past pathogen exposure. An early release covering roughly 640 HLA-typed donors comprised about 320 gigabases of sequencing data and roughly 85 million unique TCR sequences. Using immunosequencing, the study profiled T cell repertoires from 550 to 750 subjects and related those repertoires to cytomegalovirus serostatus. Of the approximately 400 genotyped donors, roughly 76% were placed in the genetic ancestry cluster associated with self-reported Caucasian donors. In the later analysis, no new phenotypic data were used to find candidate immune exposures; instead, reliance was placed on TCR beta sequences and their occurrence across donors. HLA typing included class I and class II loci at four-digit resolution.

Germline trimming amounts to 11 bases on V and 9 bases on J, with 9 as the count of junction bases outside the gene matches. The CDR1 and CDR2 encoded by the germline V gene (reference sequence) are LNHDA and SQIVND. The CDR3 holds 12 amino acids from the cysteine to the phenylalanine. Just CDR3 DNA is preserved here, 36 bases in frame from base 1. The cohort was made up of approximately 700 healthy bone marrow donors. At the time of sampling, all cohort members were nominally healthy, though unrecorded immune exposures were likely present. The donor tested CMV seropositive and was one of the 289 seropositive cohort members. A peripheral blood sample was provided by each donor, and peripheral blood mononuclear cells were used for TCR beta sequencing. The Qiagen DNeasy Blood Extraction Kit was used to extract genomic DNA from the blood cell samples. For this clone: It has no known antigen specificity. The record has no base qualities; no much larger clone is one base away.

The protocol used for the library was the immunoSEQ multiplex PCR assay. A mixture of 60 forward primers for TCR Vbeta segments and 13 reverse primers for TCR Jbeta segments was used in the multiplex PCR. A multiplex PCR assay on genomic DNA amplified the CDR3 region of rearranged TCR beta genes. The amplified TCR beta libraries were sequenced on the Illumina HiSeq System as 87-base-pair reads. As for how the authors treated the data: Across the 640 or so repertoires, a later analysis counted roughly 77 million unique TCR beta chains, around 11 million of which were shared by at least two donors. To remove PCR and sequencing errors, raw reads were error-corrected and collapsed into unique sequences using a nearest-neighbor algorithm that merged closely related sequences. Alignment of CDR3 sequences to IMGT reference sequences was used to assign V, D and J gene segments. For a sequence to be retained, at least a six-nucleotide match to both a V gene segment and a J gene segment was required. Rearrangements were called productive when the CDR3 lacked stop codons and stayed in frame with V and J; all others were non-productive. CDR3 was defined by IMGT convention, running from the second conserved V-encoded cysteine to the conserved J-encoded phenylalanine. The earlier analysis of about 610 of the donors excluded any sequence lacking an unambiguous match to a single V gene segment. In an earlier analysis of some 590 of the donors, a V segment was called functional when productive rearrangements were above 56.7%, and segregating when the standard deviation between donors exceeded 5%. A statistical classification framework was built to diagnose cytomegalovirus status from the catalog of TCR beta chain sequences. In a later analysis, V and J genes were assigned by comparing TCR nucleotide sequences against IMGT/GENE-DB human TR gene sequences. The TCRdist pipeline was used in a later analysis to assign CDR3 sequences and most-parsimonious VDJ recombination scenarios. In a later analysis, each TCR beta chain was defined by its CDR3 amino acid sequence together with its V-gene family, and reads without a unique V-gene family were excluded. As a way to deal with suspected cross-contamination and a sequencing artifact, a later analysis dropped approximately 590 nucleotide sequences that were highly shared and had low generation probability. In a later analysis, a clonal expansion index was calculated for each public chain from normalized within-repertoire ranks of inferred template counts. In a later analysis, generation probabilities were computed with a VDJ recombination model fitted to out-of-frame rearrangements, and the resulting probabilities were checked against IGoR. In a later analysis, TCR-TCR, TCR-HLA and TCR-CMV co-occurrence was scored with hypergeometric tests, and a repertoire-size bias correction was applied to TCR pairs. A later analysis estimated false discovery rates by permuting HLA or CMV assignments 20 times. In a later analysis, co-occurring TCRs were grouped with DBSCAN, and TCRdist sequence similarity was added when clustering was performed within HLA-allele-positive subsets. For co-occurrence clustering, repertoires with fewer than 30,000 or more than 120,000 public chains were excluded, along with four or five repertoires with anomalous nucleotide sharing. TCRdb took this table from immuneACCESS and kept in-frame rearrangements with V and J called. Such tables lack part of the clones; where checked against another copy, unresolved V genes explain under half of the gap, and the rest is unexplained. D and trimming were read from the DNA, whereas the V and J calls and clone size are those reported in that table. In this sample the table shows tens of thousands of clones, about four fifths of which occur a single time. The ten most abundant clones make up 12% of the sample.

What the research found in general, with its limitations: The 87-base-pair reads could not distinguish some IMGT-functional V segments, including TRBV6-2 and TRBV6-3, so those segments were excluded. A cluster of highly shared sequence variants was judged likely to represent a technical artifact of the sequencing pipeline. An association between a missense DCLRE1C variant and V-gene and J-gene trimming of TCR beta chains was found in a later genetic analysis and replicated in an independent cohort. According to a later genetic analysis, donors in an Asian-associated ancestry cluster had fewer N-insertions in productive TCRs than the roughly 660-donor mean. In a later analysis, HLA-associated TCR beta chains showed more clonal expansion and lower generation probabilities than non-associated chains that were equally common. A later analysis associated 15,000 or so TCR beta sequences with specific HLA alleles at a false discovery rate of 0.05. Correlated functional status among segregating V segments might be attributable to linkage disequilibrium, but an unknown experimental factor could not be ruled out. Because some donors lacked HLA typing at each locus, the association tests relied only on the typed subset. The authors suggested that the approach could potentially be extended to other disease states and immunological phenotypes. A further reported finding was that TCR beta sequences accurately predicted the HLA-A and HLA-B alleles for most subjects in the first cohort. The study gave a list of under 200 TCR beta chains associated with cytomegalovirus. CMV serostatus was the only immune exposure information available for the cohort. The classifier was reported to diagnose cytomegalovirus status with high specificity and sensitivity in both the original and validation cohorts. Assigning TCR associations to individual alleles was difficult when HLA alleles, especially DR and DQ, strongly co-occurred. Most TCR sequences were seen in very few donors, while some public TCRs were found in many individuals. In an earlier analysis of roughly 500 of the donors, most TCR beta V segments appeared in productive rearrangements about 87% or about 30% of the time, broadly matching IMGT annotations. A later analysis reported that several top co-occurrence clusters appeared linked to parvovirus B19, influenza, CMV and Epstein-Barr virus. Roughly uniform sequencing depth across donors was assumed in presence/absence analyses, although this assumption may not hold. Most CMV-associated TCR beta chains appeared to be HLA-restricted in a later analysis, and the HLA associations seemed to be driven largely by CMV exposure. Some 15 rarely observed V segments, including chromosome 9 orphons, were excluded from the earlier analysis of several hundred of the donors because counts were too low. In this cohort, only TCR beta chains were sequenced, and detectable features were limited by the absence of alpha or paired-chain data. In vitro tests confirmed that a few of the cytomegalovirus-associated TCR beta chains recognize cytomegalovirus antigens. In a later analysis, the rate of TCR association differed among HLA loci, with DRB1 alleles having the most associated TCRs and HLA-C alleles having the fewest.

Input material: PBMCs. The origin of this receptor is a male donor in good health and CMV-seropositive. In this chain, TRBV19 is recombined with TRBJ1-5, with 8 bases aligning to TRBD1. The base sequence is TGTGCCGCCGGGACAGGTAATTGGCCCCAGCATTTT. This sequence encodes CAAGTGNWPQHF.